The 16 T cell receptor beta chains below come from one sample, sequenced in a study of T cell responses to AZD1222 COVID-19 vaccine. Here immunoSEQ multiplex PCR was the method, and the copy in TCRdb shows in-frame clones only, minus some. The table has about 90,000 clones, 85% seen once. The sequencing here drew on peripheral blood, taken 28 days after the second AZD1222 dose. The receptors were gathered from an adult who received the AZD1222 COVID-19 vaccine.

This sequence joins TRBV7-6 and TRBJ1-3; no clear D. CDR3 length equals 16 residues. Germline CDR1 reads SGHVS; CDR2 reads FNYEAQ. Trimming pared 5 bases from V and 6 bases from J, leaving 20 bases between. The CDR3 DNA reads TGTGCCAGCAGCCCTGGTTTCGGGAAAAACTCAAACACCATATATTTT. It specifies CASSPGFGKNSNTIYF.

The CDR3 protein is CATSRAGTDTQYF. CDR3 nucleotides: TGTGCCACCAGTCGGGCAGGCACAGATACGCAGTATTTT. V usage is TRBV24-1 and J usage is TRBJ2-3, with no clear D. CDR1 is KGHDR and CDR2 is SFDVKD in the germline V gene. The CDR3 sequence is 13 residues long. V gave up 6 bases and J gave up 1 base, with 7 bases separating them.

The chain has TRBV28 and TRBJ1-4; maybe TRBD1 (5 bases). The CDR3 loop spans 14 amino acids. V was cut by 6 bases and J by 5 bases, with 13 bases left in between. CDR1 MDHEN and CDR2 SYDVKM come from the germline V gene. Written as DNA, the CDR3 is TGTGCCAGCAGGATGCCGGGACGGAATGAAAAACTGTTTTTT. Residues: CASRMPGRNEKLFF.

The chain combines TRBV6-5 with TRBJ2-7; 7 nucleotides align to TRBD1. Trimming at V came to 8 bases and at J to 3 bases, leaving 7 bases not matched to a gene. Germline V gives CDR1 MNHEY, CDR2 SVGAGI. CDR3 length: 13 residues. DNA for the CDR3: TGTGCCAGCCGTCAGGCAGGGGGCTACGAGCAGTACTTC. It specifies CASRQAGGYEQYF.

CDR3 coding DNA: TGTGCCAGCAGCTTAGTAACCCAGAGGGGGACCCAGTACTTC. Translation gives CASSLVTQRGTQYF. The rearrangement links TRBV7-2 to TRBJ2-5; D may match TRBD1 or TRBD2 (5 bases each). The germline gives CDR1 SGHTA, CDR2 FQGNSA. This CDR3 has 14 residues. V was cut by 1 base and J by 7 bases, with 13 bases left in between.

The chain couples TRBV7-3 to TRBJ2-1; D not resolved. V shed 4 bases and J shed 9 bases, with 13 bases lying between them. Germline V gene lookup returns CDR1 SGHTA and CDR2 FQGTGA. The CDR3 consists of 13 residues. CDR3: CASSYSDSPEQFF. CDR3 nucleotides: TGTGCCAGCAGCTACTCAGACTCGCCTGAGCAGTTCTTC.

The V gene is TRBV5-1, the J gene TRBJ1-1; D remains unclear. V was trimmed by 3 bases and J by 8 bases, leaving 14 bases between them. Germline V lookup: CDR1 SGHRS, CDR2 YFSETQ. The CDR3 has 13 residues. The CDR3 DNA reads TGCGCCAGCAGCTCGGCCGGGCCGGGGGAAGCTTTCTTT. Amino acid sequence: CASSSAGPGEAFF. Using reference TRBV5-1 and TRBJ1-1 for the parts outside the CDR3, the full variable domain is KAGVTQTPRYLIKTRGQQVTLSCSPISGHRSVSWYQQTPGQGLQFLFEYFSETQRNKGNFPGRFSGRQFSNSRSEMNVSTLELGDSALYLCASSSAGPGEAFFGQGTRLTVV.

CDR3 residues: CASSLGQGNQPQHF. DNA of the CDR3: TGTGCCAGCAGCCTCGGACAGGGCAATCAGCCCCAGCATTTT. The rearrangement joins TRBV6-1 to TRBJ1-5, with TRBD1 matching 7 bases. Germline V gene sequence: CDR1 MNHNS, CDR2 SASEGT. With 6 bases clipped from V and 2 bases from J, the junction kept 4 bases outside the gene matches. The CDR3 length is 14 residues.

The V call is TRBV27, the J call TRBJ1-1, with D uncertain. The CDR3 totals 14 residues. Trimming shortened V by 0 bases and J by 4 bases, and 9 bases separated the two germline ends. CDR1 and CDR2 from the germline V gene are MNHEY and SMNVEV (reference sequence). The CDR3 spells CASSLSGKLTEAFF. The DNA for the CDR3 is TGTGCCAGCAGTTTATCGGGGAAACTCACTGAAGCTTTCTTT.

V is TRBV5-1 and J is TRBJ1-1, with TRBD1 identical over 10 bases. The CDR3 has 15 residues. The trim removed 4 bases at V and 0 bases at J, leaving 3 bases unmatched. CDR1 SGHRS and CDR2 YFSETQ come from the germline V gene. The CDR3: CASSLTGGMNTEAFF. In DNA form, the CDR3 reads TGCGCCAGCAGCCTGACAGGGGGCATGAACACTGAAGCTTTCTTT.

The V call is TRBV19, the J call TRBJ1-1; D remains unclear. The CDR3 sequence is 12 residues long. V dropped 5 bases and J dropped 2 bases, with 6 bases sitting between them. CDR1 is LNHDA and CDR2 is SQIVND in the germline V gene (reference sequence). The CDR3 reads CASSWQNTEAFF. The CDR3 nucleotides are TGTGCCAGTAGTTGGCAAAACACTGAAGCTTTCTTT.

The chain has TRBV2 and TRBJ2-1, with D perhaps TRBD1 (6 bases). The CDR3 has 16 residues. Germline assignment: CDR1 SNHLY and CDR2 FYNNEI. V was trimmed by 6 bases and J by 7 bases, leaving 22 bases between them. CDR3 bases: TGTGCCAGCAGGACCCCGGGACCGGGAAGGGGGAATGAGCAGTTCTTC. It encodes CASRTPGPGRGNEQFF.

The V call is TRBV27, the J call TRBJ2-7; D call uncertain. V was clipped by 5 bases and J by 2 bases, with 10 bases between them. Germline CDR1 is MNHEY and CDR2 is SMNVEV (reference sequence). The CDR3 contains 13 residues. This CDR3 is CASSPHRTYEQYF. The CDR3 coding sequence is TGTGCCAGCAGTCCACACAGAACCTACGAGCAGTACTTC.

The rearrangement uses TRBV11-2 and TRBJ1-6, with D maybe TRBD1 (5 bases). In germline, CDR1 is SGHAT, CDR2 FQNNGV. V lost 6 bases and J lost 15, with 18 bases in between. There are 13 residues in the CDR3. CDR3 bases: TGTGCCAGCAGAATAGGGGAGGTAACAAGCCTCCACTTT. It translates to CASRIGEVTSLHF.

The chain joins TRBV29-1 to TRBJ2-7; D is possibly TRBD2 (5 bases). The germline V gene encodes CDR1 SQVTM and CDR2 ANQGSEA. Trimming pared 2 bases from V and 2 bases from J, leaving 10 bases between. The CDR3 contains 13 residues. The CDR3: CSVERLGAYEQYF. CDR3 in DNA: TGCAGCGTTGAAAGGCTGGGAGCCTACGAGCAGTACTTC.

The genes are TRBV19 and TRBJ1-1; D uncertain. The ends were cut back, 6 bases at V and 2 bases at J, with 16 bases in the middle. This CDR3 is built from 15 residues. Germline V gene sequence: CDR1 LNHDA, CDR2 SQIVND (reference sequence). The CDR3 region is CASSPTPSSNTEAFF. The CDR3 nucleotides read TGTGCCAGTAGCCCCACCCCAAGCAGCAACACTGAAGCTTTCTTT.